This T cell receptor (beta chain) was documented in a study of blood T cell repertoires in COVID-19. Germline V gives CDR1 LNHDA, CDR2 SQIVND (reference sequence). The CDR3 contains 15 residues. V lost 4 bases, J lost 2 bases, and 6 bases stayed unmatched. Clones were sequenced by immunoSEQ multiplex PCR, and TCRdb holds only the in-frame ones, with some missing. The data show around 32,000 clones, with roughly 91% seen just once and roughly 1% held by the top ten. The sequenced sample was peripheral blood. This receptor was taken from a man between 65 and 85 years old with active or convalescent COVID-19. The V call is TRBV19, the J call TRBJ2-7; 9 bases align to TRBD1. The CDR3 region has the DNA TGTGCCAGTAGTACCTCGGGACAGGGCGCCTACGAGCAGTACTTC. Residues: CASSTSGQGAYEQYF.